These T cell receptor beta chains were read from a single sample in a study of control samples from healthy donors and cancer patients. Assay: immunoSEQ multiplex PCR; the TCRdb copy retains only in-frame clones and omits some. This sample has some 210,000 clones, with roughly nine tenths found just once. Material for sequencing was blood. These receptors all stem from a man aged 25-45 years in good health. The CDR3 runs from the conserved cysteine through the conserved F or W. The D gene is left open where the match is weak. Clone size is stated in some rows and not others, as once, few, many or a class when expanded.

V gene: TRBV9
J gene: TRBJ1-2
clone size: once
D gene: -
CDR3 DNA: TGTGCCAGCAGCCCTCAGGGTTTCAGCTATGGCTACACCTTC
CDR3 protein: CASSPQGFSYGYTF

V gene: TRBV15
J gene: TRBJ1-2
clone size: -
D gene: TRBD1
CDR3 DNA: TGTGCCACCAGCATGTTACAGGGGGCGAGCTATGGCTACACCTTC
CDR3 protein: CATSMLQGASYGYTF

V gene: TRBV6-7
J gene: TRBJ2-7
clone size: -
D gene: -
CDR3 DNA: TGTGCCATCCCTCGCCGTTACGAGCAGTACTTC
CDR3 protein: CAIPRRYEQYF

V gene: TRBV7-3
J gene: TRBJ2-1
clone size: once
D gene: -
CDR3 DNA: TGTGCCAGCAGCTTAAGCTCTAGCCGTGAGCAGTTCTTC
CDR3 protein: CASSLSSSREQFF

V gene: TRBV29-1
J gene: TRBJ2-3
clone size: -
D gene: -
CDR3 DNA: TGCAGCGTTGAACCGGGGGCAACAGATACGCAGTATTTT
CDR3 protein: CSVEPGATDTQYF

V gene: TRBV19
J gene: TRBJ1-6
clone size: -
D gene: TRBD1
CDR3 DNA: TGTGCCAGTAGTATAGCTACAGGGGGCGATTCACCCCTCCACTTT
CDR3 protein: CASSIATGGDSPLHF

V gene: TRBV5-1
J gene: TRBJ1-1
clone size: -
D gene: -
CDR3 DNA: TGCGCCAGCAGCTTGGGGCTCCAGGGGTACTTGAACACTGAAGCTTTCTTT
CDR3 protein: CASSLGLQGYLNTEAFF

V gene: TRBV5-5
J gene: TRBJ2-7
clone size: -
D gene: -
CDR3 DNA: TGTGCCAGCAGCATCGCGGAAGAAGGCCCCTACGAGCAGTACTTC
CDR3 protein: CASSIAEEGPYEQYF

V gene: TRBV5-6
J gene: TRBJ2-3
clone size: -
D gene: -
CDR3 DNA: TGTGCCAGCAGCTCAAGACGGGGACGCCGAGATACGCAGTATTTT
CDR3 protein: CASSSRRGRRDTQYF

V gene: TRBV12-3/TRBV12-4
J gene: TRBJ1-3
clone size: few
D gene: -
CDR3 DNA: TGTGCCAGCAACTCTCGTGGAAACACCATATATTTT
CDR3 protein: CASNSRGNTIYF

V gene: TRBV18
J gene: TRBJ1-6
clone size: once
D gene: -
CDR3 DNA: TGTGCCAGCTCACCAGCCTCAGGGCAGGGATCACCCCTCCACTTT
CDR3 protein: CASSPASGQGSPLHF

V gene: TRBV7-3
J gene: TRBJ2-2
clone size: -
D gene: -
CDR3 DNA: TGTGCCAGCGGACAACGCAACACCGGGGAGCTGTTTTTT
CDR3 protein: CASGQRNTGELFF

V gene: TRBV11-2
J gene: TRBJ1-3
clone size: -
D gene: -
CDR3 DNA: TGTGCCAGCAGCTTAGAAAGGACCTCCTCTGGAAACACCATATATTTT
CDR3 protein: CASSLERTSSGNTIYF

V gene: TRBV3-1/TRBV3-2
J gene: TRBJ1-1
clone size: -
D gene: -
CDR3 DNA: TGTGCCAGCAGCCAAGCTATAGGCACTGAAGCTTTCTTT
CDR3 protein: CASSQAIGTEAFF

V gene: TRBV7-8
J gene: TRBJ2-3
clone size: -
D gene: -
CDR3 DNA: TGTGCCAGCACCGTGGGGGGCAAAGAAATGCAGTATTTT
CDR3 protein: CASTVGGKEMQYF

V gene: TRBV25-1
J gene: TRBJ1-2
clone size: once
D gene: -
CDR3 DNA: TGTGCCAGCAGTGGGACAGCAAGCTATGGCTACACCTTC
CDR3 protein: CASSGTASYGYTF

V gene: TRBV5-6
J gene: TRBJ2-1
clone size: -
D gene: TRBD1
CDR3 DNA: TGTGCCAGCAGCTTCCCGCCCGGGACAGGGGATTATGAGCAGTTCTTC
CDR3 protein: CASSFPPGTGDYEQFF

V gene: TRBV7-9
J gene: TRBJ1-6
clone size: -
D gene: -
CDR3 DNA: TGTGCCAGCAGCACTGACACCTCTAATTCACCCCTCCACTTT
CDR3 protein: CASSTDTSNSPLHF

V gene: TRBV5-5
J gene: TRBJ1-1
clone size: -
D gene: TRBD1
CDR3 DNA: TGTGCCAGCAGCTGGGGACAGGTGGTGAACACTGAAGCTTTCTTT
CDR3 protein: CASSWGQVVNTEAFF

V gene: TRBV6-1
J gene: TRBJ1-1
clone size: -
D gene: -
CDR3 DNA: TGTGCCAGCAGTGTTGGCATGTGGGGAAACACGGGAGAAGCTTTCTTT
CDR3 protein: CASSVGMWGNTGEAFF

V gene: TRBV27
J gene: TRBJ1-5
clone size: -
D gene: -
CDR3 DNA: TGTGCCAGCAGTTTGTATTTCAATCAGCCCCAGCATTTT
CDR3 protein: CASSLYFNQPQHF

V gene: TRBV12-3/TRBV12-4
J gene: TRBJ2-7
clone size: -
D gene: TRBD1
CDR3 DNA: TGTGCCAGCAGTTTAGGGACAGGGACAGTCTGGTACTTC
CDR3 protein: CASSLGTGTVWYF

V gene: TRBV7-3
J gene: TRBJ1-4
clone size: -
D gene: -
CDR3 DNA: TGTGCCAGCAGCGTGAGGGGAAAACTGTTTTTT
CDR3 protein: CASSVRGKLFF

V gene: TRBV30
J gene: TRBJ1-3
clone size: -
D gene: -
CDR3 DNA: TGTGCCGGTGGGTACTCTGGAAACACCATATATTTT
CDR3 protein: CAGGYSGNTIYF

V gene: TRBV18
J gene: TRBJ2-7
clone size: once
D gene: -
CDR3 DNA: TGTGCCAGCTCTCCAATCTTCAACGCGAAGGGCTTGTCGATCGAGCAGTACTTC
CDR3 protein: CASSPIFNAKGLSIEQYF

V gene: TRBV2
J gene: TRBJ1-6
clone size: -
D gene: -
CDR3 DNA: TGTGCCAGCAGTGTTGGCTTCTCCTATAATTCACCCCTCCACTTT
CDR3 protein: CASSVGFSYNSPLHF

V gene: TRBV10-2
J gene: TRBJ1-1
clone size: -
D gene: TRBD1
CDR3 DNA: TGCGCCAGCAGTACAGGGGGCCTTGAAGCTTTCTTT
CDR3 protein: CASSTGGLEAFF

V gene: TRBV18
J gene: TRBJ1-1
clone size: -
D gene: -
CDR3 DNA: TGTGCCAGCTCACCCCGGACGGTTGTAAACACTGAAGCTTTCTTT
CDR3 protein: CASSPRTVVNTEAFF

V gene: TRBV2
J gene: TRBJ1-6
clone size: -
D gene: -
CDR3 DNA: TGTGCCAGCAAGTCGAACAGAGGGTATAATTCACCCCTCCACTTT
CDR3 protein: CASKSNRGYNSPLHF

V gene: TRBV7-9
J gene: TRBJ2-7
clone size: -
D gene: TRBD1
CDR3 DNA: TGTGCCAGCAGTGGGACAGGGAGCTCCTACGAGCAGTACTTC
CDR3 protein: CASSGTGSSYEQYF

V gene: TRBV12-3/TRBV12-4
J gene: TRBJ1-2
clone size: -
D gene: -
CDR3 DNA: TGTGCCAGCAGTTCCCAGCTCTATGGCTACACCTTC
CDR3 protein: CASSSQLYGYTF

V gene: TRBV3-1/TRBV3-2
J gene: TRBJ1-2
clone size: -
D gene: -
CDR3 DNA: TGTGCCAGCAGCCCTACAGGGTTGTATGGCTACACCTTC
CDR3 protein: CASSPTGLYGYTF

V gene: TRBV14
J gene: TRBJ2-7
clone size: -
D gene: TRBD1
CDR3 DNA: TGTGCCAGCAGCCAAGGGGACAGGATCCCCTTGGCCGAGCAGTACTTC
CDR3 protein: CASSQGDRIPLAEQYF

V gene: TRBV12-5
J gene: TRBJ2-1
clone size: -
D gene: -
CDR3 DNA: TGTGCTAGTGGATCCGCCCCACGGGGAACCTACAATGAGCAGTTCTTC
CDR3 protein: CASGSAPRGTYNEQFF

V gene: TRBV5-5
J gene: TRBJ1-4
clone size: -
D gene: -
CDR3 DNA: TGTGCCAGCAGCTTGTTGGCACTGTCAACTAATGAAAAACTGTTTTTT
CDR3 protein: CASSLLALSTNEKLFF

V gene: TRBV18
J gene: TRBJ1-1
clone size: -
D gene: -
CDR3 DNA: TGTGCCAGCTCACCGGTAGTTGGGGAAGCTTTCTTT
CDR3 protein: CASSPVVGEAFF

V gene: TRBV5-1
J gene: TRBJ1-5
clone size: once
D gene: -
CDR3 DNA: TGCGCCAGCAGCTCCAGGGTCGGGGATCAGCCCCAGCATTTT
CDR3 protein: CASSSRVGDQPQHF

V gene: TRBV29-1
J gene: TRBJ1-6
clone size: -
D gene: -
CDR3 DNA: TGCAGCGTTGCCCACAGGGTAGGATCACCCCTCCACTTT
CDR3 protein: CSVAHRVGSPLHF

V gene: TRBV19
J gene: TRBJ2-2
clone size: -
D gene: -
CDR3 DNA: TGTGCCAGTAGTATAATTCTGTCCCGGGAGCTGTTTTTT
CDR3 protein: CASSIILSRELFF

V gene: TRBV6-4
J gene: TRBJ2-6
clone size: few
D gene: TRBD2
CDR3 DNA: TGTGCCAGCTCTAGCGGCGTATCGTCTGGGGCCAACGTCCTGACTTTC
CDR3 protein: CASSSGVSSGANVLTF

V gene: TRBV6-5
J gene: TRBJ2-3
clone size: -
D gene: TRBD2
CDR3 DNA: TGTGCCAGCTACGCGGGGGGAGATGAGGATACGCAGTATTTT
CDR3 protein: CASYAGGDEDTQYF

V gene: TRBV25-1
J gene: TRBJ2-2
clone size: -
D gene: TRBD2
CDR3 DNA: TGTGCCAGCACCTCCCGCCGGGGGGAGGTCACCGGGGAGCTGTTTTTT
CDR3 protein: CASTSRRGEVTGELFF

V gene: TRBV5-1
J gene: TRBJ2-7
clone size: once
D gene: TRBD1
CDR3 DNA: TGCGCCAGCAGCTCCCAACCGGGACAGGGGCCCCTAAACGAGCAGTACTTC
CDR3 protein: CASSSQPGQGPLNEQYF